Listed here are 13 T cell receptor beta chains from one sample, sequenced in a study of cytomegalovirus exposure and HLA in healthy donors. A multiplex PCR was run with 60 Vbeta primers and 13 Jbeta primers. Libraries were prepared by immunoSEQ multiplex PCR; TCRdb keeps only in-frame clonotypes and omits some of them. The table records 150,000 to 200,000 clones, roughly 78% of them present only once. Source material: PBMCs. The origin of the receptors is a woman between 50 and 59 years old in good health and CMV-seropositive.

The rearrangement joins TRBV2 to TRBJ2-5; TRBD2 agrees at 7 bases. V lost 4 bases, J lost 2 bases, and 10 bases stayed unmatched. The CDR3 contains 16 residues. CDR1 is SNHLY and CDR2 is FYNNEI in the germline V gene. The CDR3, as DNA: TGTGCCAGCAGTGGACGACTAGCAGTAGCTCAAGAGACCCAGTACTTC. It codes for CASSGRLAVAQETQYF.

The rearrangement joins TRBV30 to TRBJ1-5; D is possibly TRBD1 (6 bases). Looked up from germline, CDR1 is GTSNPN and CDR2 is SVGIG (reference sequence). V was clipped by 0 bases and J by 6 bases, with 15 bases between them. This CDR3 comprises 15 residues. CDR3 residues: CAWSVGTGRSQPQHF. As DNA, the CDR3 is TGTGCCTGGAGTGTAGGAACAGGGAGAAGTCAGCCCCAGCATTTT.

The CDR3 bases are TGTGCCTGGAGTGCACAGGGGAATCAGCCCCAGCATTTT. This gives the protein CAWSAQGNQPQHF. The chain is built from TRBV30 and TRBJ1-5, with 7 bases fitting TRBD1. J lost 4 bases, V lost 1 base, and 1 base had no gene match. The CDR3 runs 13 residues. Germline-derived CDR1 and CDR2 are GTSNPN and SVGIG (reference sequence).

The chain combines TRBV6-6 with TRBJ1-4; maybe TRBD1 (5 bases). This CDR3 is built from 14 residues. V dropped 0 bases and J dropped 7 bases, with 9 bases sitting between them. Looked up from germline, CDR1 is MNHNY and CDR2 is SVGAGI (reference sequence). CDR3 coding DNA: TGTGCCAGCAGTTACTCGGGGCGCGGTGAAAAACTGTTTTTT. The encoded protein is CASSYSGRGEKLFF.

The rearrangement uses TRBV19 and TRBJ2-3, with D unclear. With 5 bases removed from V and 3 bases from J, the gap between germline ends came to 12 bases. Germline V gene lookup returns CDR1 LNHDA and CDR2 SQIVND (reference sequence). The CDR3 sequence is 14 residues long. The CDR3 here is CASSLRSGTDTQYF. The CDR3 nucleotides are TGTGCCAGTAGTCTTCGATCGGGTACAGATACGCAGTATTTT.

The V call is TRBV7-3, the J call TRBJ1-5; D unclear. CDR1 is SGHTA, CDR2 FQGTGA, per germline. This CDR3 comprises 13 residues. V was clipped by 4 bases and J by 7 bases, with 11 bases between them. In DNA form, the CDR3 reads TGTGCCAGCAGCTCGGGTTTCGGACAGCCCCAGCATTTT. Encoded protein: CASSSGFGQPQHF.

V and J are TRBV7-9 and TRBJ1-1; D unresolved. The CDR3 loop spans 13 amino acids. Germline V gene lookup returns CDR1 SEHNR and CDR2 FQNEAQ (reference sequence). Deletions cut 1 base from V and 4 bases from J, with 7 bases between. The CDR3 DNA sequence: TGTGCCAGCAGCTTAGTTCCGAGCACTGAAGCTTTCTTT. Protein sequence: CASSLVPSTEAFF.

The genes are TRBV19 and TRBJ1-5; TRBD1 matches at 9 bases. This CDR3 is 16 amino acids long. Germline assignment: CDR1 LNHDA and CDR2 SQIVND (reference sequence). Losses at the gene ends were 3 bases for V and 0 bases for J; bases not matched to a gene: 3. Here the CDR3 DNA reads TGTGCCAGTAGTATCTGGACAGGGGATAGCAATCAGCCCCAGCATTTT. The encoded protein is CASSIWTGDSNQPQHF.

The chain has TRBV5-5 and TRBJ1-1; no firm D call. In germline, CDR1 is SGHKS, CDR2 YYEKEE (reference sequence). V was shortened by 0 bases and J by 8 bases, with 14 bases between the two germline ends. This CDR3 has 14 residues. DNA of the CDR3: TGTGCCAGCAGCTTGGACGGGTTTCCCCGAGAAGCTTTCTTT. This encodes CASSLDGFPREAFF.

V and J are TRBV5-1 and TRBJ2-7, with 8 bases aligning to TRBD1. The junction had 3 bases not matched to a gene; V was cut back by 5 bases and J by 2 bases. Germline values: CDR1 SGHRS, CDR2 YFSETQ. The CDR3 length is 13 residues. The CDR3 is CASSRTGPYEQYF. CDR3 nucleotide sequence: TGCGCCAGCAGTAGGACAGGGCCCTACGAGCAGTACTTC. The complete variable domain, with remaining parts taken from reference TRBV5-1 and TRBJ2-7, reads KAGVTQTPRYLIKTRGQQVTLSCSPISGHRSVSWYQQTPGQGLQFLFEYFSETQRNKGNFPGRFSGRQFSNSRSEMNVSTLELGDSALYLCASSRTGPYEQYFGPGTRLTVT.

The chain joins TRBV4-1 to TRBJ2-5; D possibly corresponds to TRBD1 (5 bases). The end of the DNA is better explained by TRBJ2-7, so the J call may be wrong. CDR1 MGHRA and CDR2 YSYEKL come from the germline V gene. This CDR3 is built from 13 residues. DNA of the CDR3: TGCGCCAGCAGCCGATCTACAGGATACGAGCAGTACTTC. Translated, it gives CASSRSTGYEQYF.

The rearrangement uses TRBV5-4 and TRBJ1-1; 8 nucleotides match TRBD1. The germline V gene encodes CDR1 SGHNT and CDR2 YYREEE (reference sequence). The CDR3 sequence is 15 residues long. Losses at the gene ends were 4 bases for V and 4 bases for J; bases not matched to a gene: 9. The DNA for the CDR3 is TGTGCCAGCAGCCTCGACCAGGGGGCGGTCACTGAAGCTTTCTTT. Residues: CASSLDQGAVTEAFF.

The V call is TRBV5-1, the J call TRBJ1-4, with 10 bases that match TRBD1. Germline CDR1 is SGHRS and CDR2 is YFSETQ. J gave up 8 bases and V 3 bases, and 7 bases lay outside the gene matches. The CDR3 spans 15 residues. CDR3 nucleotide sequence: TGCGCCAGCAGCTCTGACAGGGGGCTGGGGGAAAAACTGTTTTTT. Its protein is CASSSDRGLGEKLFF.